The 21 T cell receptor beta chains reported below all come from one sample, sequenced in a study of OX40 agonist ivuxolimab in advanced cancers. Clones were sequenced by immunoSEQ multiplex PCR, and TCRdb holds only the in-frame ones, with some missing. The data contain roughly 120,000 clones, more than 80% of them singletons. The sample was CD4+ or CD8+ T cells sorted from blood, taken in a trial of the OX40 agonist ivuxolimab. Receptor source: an adult with an advanced solid tumor such as melanoma, head and neck, liver or kidney cancer.

The chain carries TRBV28 and TRBJ2-3, with 10 bases lining up with TRBD2. Germline CDR1 reads MDHEN; CDR2 reads SYDVKM. The CDR3 consists of 18 residues. V gave up 5 bases and J gave up 2 bases; unmatched junction bases: 13. As DNA, the CDR3 is TGTGCCAGCAGTCCAGAGGGCTTAGCGGGGGGCACCACAGATACGCAGTATTTT. Translated: CASSPEGLAGGTTDTQYF.

The chain carries TRBV2 and TRBJ2-3, with a weak D call TRBD2 (5 bases). The CDR3 length is 16 residues. V dropped 6 bases and J dropped 1 base, with 17 bases sitting between them. Germline values: CDR1 SNHLY, CDR2 FYNNEI. CDR3 region: CASSLGPLRGTDTQYF. CDR3 nucleotides: TGTGCCAGCAGCCTTGGTCCCCTGCGGGGCACAGATACGCAGTATTTT.

The chain recombines TRBV6-1 with TRBJ1-2; D gene unclear. Germline CDR1 is MNHNS and CDR2 is SASEGT. Trimming cost V 7 bases and J 8 bases, with 17 bases left between them. CDR3 length: 13 residues. The CDR3 DNA follows: TGTGCCAGCACACAGACAAATCTTAGGGGCTACACCTTC. This gives the protein CASTQTNLRGYTF.

The chain is built from TRBV11-2 and TRBJ1-2, with a weak D call TRBD1 (5 bases). Germline CDR1 SGHAT, CDR2 FQNNGV. Trimming left V 6 bases short and J 7 bases short, with 21 bases between. The length of the CDR3 is 15 residues. As DNA, the CDR3 is TGTGCCAGCAGTTCCAACCTGGGGGATCCTGCTGGCTACACCTTC. This codes for CASSSNLGDPAGYTF.

This chain uses TRBV19 with TRBJ2-7; 7 nucleotides agree with TRBD1. Trimming took 5 bases from V and 5 from J; bases not matched to a gene: 6. This CDR3 region has 13 residues. Per germline, CDR1 LNHDA and CDR2 SQIVND (reference sequence). CDR3 residues: CASSPPGTDEQYF. In DNA form, the CDR3 reads TGTGCCAGTAGTCCCCCCGGGACAGACGAGCAGTACTTC.

The chain links TRBV29-1 to TRBJ2-3; TRBD1 matches 11 bases. V shed 6 bases, J shed 6 bases, and the junction held 5 bases outside the gene matches. Looked up from germline, CDR1 is SQVTM and CDR2 is ANQGSEA. The CDR3 length is 13 residues. DNA of the CDR3: TGCAGCGTCGGACAGGGGGCGTTGGATACGCAGTATTTT. Translating gives CSVGQGALDTQYF.

V and J are TRBV30 and TRBJ2-6, with D perhaps assigned TRBD1 or TRBD2 (5 bases each). The ends were cut back, 0 bases at V and 3 bases at J, with 15 bases in the middle. The CDR3 spans 17 residues. Germline lookup yields CDR1 GTSNPN and CDR2 SVGIG (reference sequence). The CDR3 spells CAWSVWDGLGGANVLTF. CDR3 in DNA: TGTGCCTGGAGTGTTTGGGACGGTCTAGGTGGGGCCAACGTCCTGACTTTC.

This chain links TRBV25-1 with TRBJ1-1; D unclear. The CDR3 sequence is 15 residues long. Germline-derived CDR1 and CDR2 are MGHDK and SYGVNS. Trimming left V 6 bases short and J 0 bases short, with 14 bases between. DNA of the CDR3: TGTGCCAGCAGCCCCGTCGTGGGGATGAACACTGAAGCTTTCTTT. Translating gives CASSPVVGMNTEAFF.

This chain connects TRBV2 to TRBJ2-2; 8 bases fit TRBD2. V lost 2 bases and J lost 7; bases outside the gene matches: 6. Germline loops: CDR1 SNHLY, CDR2 FYNNEI. The CDR3 totals 15 residues. CDR3 nucleotides: TGTGCCAGCAGTGAAAAGAGCGGGGGTAGCGGGGAGCTGTTTTTT. Its translation: CASSEKSGGSGELFF.

The rearrangement joins TRBV6-1 to TRBJ2-3; the D is unclear. The CDR3 length is 16 residues. V was clipped by 4 bases and J by 4 bases, with 18 bases between them. In germline, CDR1 is MNHNS, CDR2 SASEGT. Here the CDR3 DNA reads TGTGCCAGCAGTGTAAATAAAGGGTCATGGGCAGATACGCAGTATTTT. This gives the protein CASSVNKGSWADTQYF.

The CDR3 DNA reads as TGTGCCAGCAGTTTAGACAGGGTAAACACTGAAGCTTTCTTT. It specifies CASSLDRVNTEAFF. V usage is TRBV2 and J usage is TRBJ1-1, with TRBD1 matching over 7 bases. The length of the CDR3 is 14 residues. Germline V gene lookup returns CDR1 SNHLY and CDR2 FYNNEI. V lost 5 bases, J lost 2 bases, and 5 bases stayed unmatched.

The genes are TRBV4-1 and TRBJ2-5; tentatively, D is TRBD1 or TRBD2 (6 bases each). The CDR3 totals 14 residues. Germline CDR1 MGHRA, CDR2 YSYEKL. The V end lost 0 bases, the J end lost 5 bases, and 10 bases lay between the germline ends. The CDR3 DNA follows: TGCGCCAGCAGCCAAGAAGGGGGGCTTGAGACCCAGTACTTC. Translating gives CASSQEGGLETQYF.

The chain has TRBV11-3 and TRBJ2-7; possibly TRBD2 for D (6 bases). The germline V gene has CDR1 SGHNT and CDR2 YENEEA. The CDR3 contains 13 residues. The germline V and J ends were trimmed by 2 bases and 7 bases, with 12 bases remaining between them. The DNA for the CDR3 is TGTGCCAGCAGCTTACGGGGGACGGGAGAGCAGTACTTC. Translating gives CASSLRGTGEQYF.

V is TRBV18 and J is TRBJ2-7; TRBD1 is a possible D gene (6 bases). Germline CDR1 and CDR2: KGHSH and LQKENI. The CDR3 totals 14 residues. Trimming removed 1 base from V and 3 bases from J, with 10 bases in between. This CDR3 reads CASSPLEGGYEQYF. The CDR3 DNA follows: TGTGCCAGCTCACCACTTGAAGGGGGCTACGAGCAGTACTTC. The full variable domain, in which reference TRBV18 and TRBJ2-7 provide the parts outside the CDR3, is NAGVMQNPRHLVRRRGQEARLRCSPMKGHSHVYWYRQLPEEGLKFMVYLQKENIIDESGMPKERFSAEFPKEGPSILRIQQVVRGDSAAYFCASSPLEGGYEQYFGPGTRLTVT.

The chain has TRBV7-9 and TRBJ1-6; D gene ambiguous. Trimming cost V 4 bases and J 6 bases, with 19 bases left between them. CDR3 length: 17 amino acids. Germline lookup yields CDR1 SEHNR and CDR2 FQNEAQ (reference sequence). The CDR3, as DNA: TGTGCCAGCAGCTCGCAGCGGGCCCAACTGGGTAATTCACCCCTCCACTTT. It is translated as CASSSQRAQLGNSPLHF. Supplemented by reference TRBV7-9 and TRBJ1-6, the full variable domain reads DTGVSQNPRHKITKRGQNVTFRCDPISEHNRLYWYRQTLGQGPEFLTYFQNEAQLEKSRLLSDRFSAERPKGSFSTLEIQRTEQGDSAMYLCASSSQRAQLGNSPLHFGNGTRLTVT.

V usage is TRBV18 and J usage is TRBJ1-4, with 7 nucleotides matching TRBD1. The V segment lost 6 bases and the J segment 0 bases; nucleotides outside the gene matches: 7. Germline CDR1 and CDR2: KGHSH and LQKENI. The CDR3 is made up of 16 amino acids. DNA for the CDR3: TGTGCCAGCTCTCGGGACAGCCCCGCAACTAATGAAAAACTGTTTTTT. Translating gives CASSRDSPATNEKLFF.

The chain uses TRBV18 and TRBJ2-7; perhaps TRBD1 as D (5 bases). Germline CDR1 is KGHSH and CDR2 is LQKENI. V was pared by 3 bases and J by 6 bases, with 15 bases between. The CDR3 is 14 residues long. CDR3 sequence: CASSPDLGAPEQYF. The CDR3 region has the DNA TGTGCCAGCTCACCGGACCTAGGGGCTCCCGAGCAGTACTTC.

J is TRBJ1-3 and V is TRBV6-6, with D possibly being TRBD1 (6 bases). Trimming took 6 bases from V and 2 from J, leaving 11 bases between them. The germline gives CDR1 MNHNY, CDR2 SVGAGI (reference sequence). The CDR3 consists of 14 residues. The CDR3 DNA sequence: TGTGCCAGCAGAACAGGGAACCCTGGAAACACCATATATTTT. Its translation: CASRTGNPGNTIYF.

The gene calls are TRBV5-1 and TRBJ2-3; D might be TRBD1 or TRBD2, each matching 5 bases. Trimming left V 4 bases short and J 1 base short, with 10 bases between. The germline V gene has CDR1 SGHRS and CDR2 YFSETQ. This CDR3 region has 14 residues. This CDR3 reads CASSRDPRTDTQYF. The CDR3 nucleotides are TGCGCCAGCAGCCGGGACCCCCGCACAGATACGCAGTATTTT. Full variable domain (missing parts from reference TRBV5-1 and TRBJ2-3): KAGVTQTPRYLIKTRGQQVTLSCSPISGHRSVSWYQQTPGQGLQFLFEYFSETQRNKGNFPGRFSGRQFSNSRSEMNVSTLELGDSALYLCASSRDPRTDTQYFGPGTRLTVL.

Only one count was recorded for this clone. The chain links TRBV27 to TRBJ2-1; 7 nucleotides agree with TRBD1. V lost 4 bases and J lost 6; bases outside the gene matches: 3. The CDR3 spans 13 residues. CDR1 is MNHEY, CDR2 SMNVEV, per germline (reference sequence). The CDR3 loop reads CASSSGQINEQFF. The CDR3 DNA is TGTGCCAGCAGTTCGGGACAGATCAATGAGCAGTTCTTC.

The rearrangement uses TRBV5-1 and TRBJ2-7, with TRBD1 matching 10 bases. The V gene's germline CDR1 is SGHRS and CDR2 YFSETQ. V gave up 5 bases and J gave up 4 bases; unmatched junction bases: 3. This CDR3 has 13 residues. The CDR3 DNA is TGCGCCAGCAGATGGGACAGGGGTTACGAGCAGTACTTC. This encodes CASRWDRGYEQYF.